The 24 T cell receptor beta chains reported below all come from one sample, sequenced in a study of cytotoxic CD8 clonotypes in ibrutinib-treated CLL. TCRdb keeps only in-frame clones here, not all; method: immunoSEQ multiplex PCR. The data contain about 39,000 clones, around 67% of them singletons. This sample comprised PBMCs, obtained at disease progression, from a patient treated with ibrutinib. The receptors were gathered from a human donor with chronic lymphocytic leukemia.

The chain is built from TRBV2 and TRBJ2-2, with a weak D call TRBD2 (5 bases). The CDR3 loop spans 14 amino acids. Trimming removed 7 bases from V and 5 bases from J, with 14 bases in between. The V gene's germline CDR1 is SNHLY and CDR2 FYNNEI. The CDR3 here is CASIAEAPTGELFF. The CDR3 DNA reads TGTGCCAGCATCGCGGAGGCCCCAACCGGGGAGCTGTTTTTT.

V usage is TRBV7-3 and J usage is TRBJ2-3, with a tentative D call TRBD2 (6 bases). V was cut by 5 bases and J by 4 bases, with 16 bases left in between. Germline CDR1 reads SGHTA; CDR2 reads FQGTGA. CDR3 size: 15 residues. The CDR3 DNA is TGTGCCAGCAGCCTAGCGTCTAGCCGCGCAGATACGCAGTATTTT. Protein sequence: CASSLASSRADTQYF. Complete variable domain (other parts from reference TRBV7-3 and TRBJ2-3): GAGVSQTPSNKVTEKGKYVELRCDPISGHTALYWYRQSLGQGPEFLIYFQGTGAADDSGLPNDRFFAVRPEGSVSTLKIQRTERGDSAVYLCASSLASSRADTQYFGPGTRLTVL.

The chain joins TRBV28 to TRBJ2-7, with a weak D call TRBD2 (5 bases). Germline values: CDR1 MDHEN, CDR2 SYDVKM. V was pared by 3 bases and J by 6 bases, with 15 bases between. This CDR3 has 14 residues. Here the CDR3 DNA reads TGTGCCAGCAGTTTCGTGAGGGTAGGAGGCGAGCAGTACTTC. Protein: CASSFVRVGGEQYF.

This chain links TRBV30 with TRBJ1-2, with D perhaps matching TRBD1 (5 bases). The CDR3 length is 11 residues. The germline V gene encodes CDR1 GTSNPN and CDR2 SVGIG (reference sequence). V lost 4 bases and J lost 9, with 12 bases in between. CDR3 protein: CAWKAGPRYTF. The CDR3 nucleotides are TGTGCCTGGAAAGCGGGACCGCGCTACACCTTC.

In DNA, the CDR3 is TGTGCCAGCAGTAACCGGTTTAGAGGGTCTGGCTACACCTTC. The encoded protein is CASSNRFRGSGYTF. The chain carries TRBV5-4 and TRBJ1-2, with unresolved D. The CDR3 is made up of 14 amino acids. The germline V gene encodes CDR1 SGHNT and CDR2 YYREEE (reference sequence). Trimming left V 5 bases short and J 7 bases short, with 18 bases between.

The rearrangement joins TRBV4-3 to TRBJ1-1, with TRBD1 identical over 7 bases. V lost 4 bases to trimming and J lost 1 base; unmatched junction nucleotides: 3. Germline V CDR1 and CDR2: LGHNA, YSLEER. The CDR3 is 14 residues long. CDR3 loop: CASSRTGENTEAFF. The DNA of the CDR3 is TGCGCCAGCAGCCGAACAGGGGAGAACACTGAAGCTTTCTTT.

This chain links TRBV30 with TRBJ2-2; D ambiguous. The length of the CDR3 is 13 residues. Trimming shortened V by 2 bases and J by 4 bases, and 8 bases separated the two germline ends. Looked up from germline, CDR1 is GTSNPN and CDR2 is SVGIG (reference sequence). The CDR3 reads CAWSSRGTGELFF. DNA for the CDR3: TGTGCCTGGAGTTCTAGAGGCACCGGGGAGCTGTTTTTT. The full variable domain, with the rest looked up from reference TRBV30 and TRBJ2-2, is SQTIHQWPATLVQPVGSPLSLECTVEGTSNPNLYWYRQAAGRGLQLLFYSVGIGQISSEVPQNLSASRPQDRQFILSSKKLLLSDSGFYLCAWSSRGTGELFFGEGSRLTVL.

This clone was found once. CDR3 sequence (DNA): TGTGCCAGCAAGGGGGTGACACCTGGAAACACCATATATTTT. It is translated as CASKGVTPGNTIYF. The rearrangement uses TRBV25-1 and TRBJ1-3, with D possibly TRBD1 on 6 matching bases. The V end lost 7 bases, the J end lost 2 bases, and 12 bases lay between the germline ends. CDR3 length equals 14 residues. CDR1 is MGHDK and CDR2 is SYGVNS in the germline V gene.

The chain recombines TRBV7-3 with TRBJ2-5, with TRBD2 matching 7 bases. The CDR3 consists of 15 residues. Per germline, CDR1 SGHTA and CDR2 FQGTGA. Trimming removed 2 bases from V and 3 bases from J; junction bases left unmatched: 6. The CDR3 DNA reads as TGTGCCAGCAGCTTATGGGCTAGCGGAAAAGAGACCCAGTACTTC. Its protein is CASSLWASGKETQYF.

The rearrangement joins TRBV6-5 to TRBJ2-1; 13 positions match TRBD2. The germline V gene encodes CDR1 MNHEY and CDR2 SVGAGI. The CDR3 spans 15 residues. V was pared by 4 bases and J by 8 bases, with 5 bases of the junction left unmatched. CDR3 bases: TGTGCCAGCAGTTCCCGACTAGCGGGAGGCTATGAGCAGTTCTTC. It codes for CASSSRLAGGYEQFF.

The sample holds one count of this clone. CDR3 protein: CASSLPGRNQPQHF. CDR3 nucleotides: TGTGCCAGCAGTTTACCGGGCAGAAATCAGCCCCAGCATTTT. The J gene is TRBJ1-5, the V gene TRBV27; unclear D gene. Trimming removed 2 bases from V and 4 bases from J, with 9 bases in between. Germline V lookup: CDR1 MNHEY, CDR2 SMNVEV (reference sequence). CDR3 length: 14 amino acids.

The chain couples TRBV6-5 to TRBJ2-5; unclear D gene. CDR1 is MNHEY and CDR2 is SVGAGI in the germline V gene. V shed 2 bases and J shed 5 bases, with 9 bases lying between them. The length of the CDR3 is 13 residues. CDR3: CASSYLRFETQYF. CDR3 in DNA: TGTGCCAGCAGTTACCTGCGGTTCGAGACCCAGTACTTC.

The rearrangement links TRBV5-6 to TRBJ2-5; D may be TRBD1 or TRBD2 (5 bases each). The CDR3 covers 14 residues. Germline lookup yields CDR1 SGHDT and CDR2 YYEEEE. V lost 4 bases and J 4 bases, leaving 14 bases between the germline ends. Here the CDR3 reads CASSKRTRGETQYF. CDR3 coding DNA: TGTGCCAGCAGCAAGCGGACACGAGGAGAGACCCAGTACTTC. Combining the CDR3 with reference TRBV5-6 and TRBJ2-5 gives the whole variable domain DAGVTQSPTHLIKTRGQQVTLRCSPKSGHDTVSWYQQALGQGPQFIFQYYEEEERQRGNFPDRFSGHQFPNYSSELNVNALLLGDSALYLCASSKRTRGETQYFGPGTRLLVL.

This chain uses TRBV7-2 with TRBJ2-1, with D hard to call. With 2 bases removed from V and 7 bases from J, the gap between germline ends came to 6 bases. Germline V gene sequence: CDR1 SGHTA, CDR2 FQGNSA. CDR3 length equals 12 residues. CDR3: CASSLSRNEQFF. Written as DNA, the CDR3 is TGTGCCAGCAGCTTAAGCCGTAATGAGCAGTTCTTC.

The CDR3: CASSYATRTGVEQYF. The CDR3, as DNA: TGTGCCAGCAGTTACGCAACTCGGACAGGGGTCGAGCAGTACTTC. The chain uses TRBV6-5 and TRBJ2-7; 9 bases are a match to TRBD1. V lost 2 bases and J lost 6; bases outside the gene matches: 8. The CDR3 consists of 15 residues. Germline values: CDR1 MNHEY, CDR2 SVGAGI.

The chain links TRBV1 to TRBJ2-7; the table assigns TRBD2, which was not confirmed against the DNA. TRBV1 is a recognized pseudogene. The CDR3 is made up of 18 amino acids. The CDR3 here is CTSSQDALAGAAPDEQYF. The CDR3 nucleotides are TGCACCAGCAGCCAAGATGCGCTAGCGGGAGCCGCCCCAGACGAGCAGTACTTC.

The rearrangement uses TRBV30 and TRBJ2-1; D is unresolved. Germline assignment: CDR1 GTSNPN and CDR2 SVGIG (reference sequence). V gave up 2 bases and J gave up 9 bases, with 5 bases separating them. This CDR3 spans 10 amino acids. The CDR3, as DNA: TGTGCCTGGAGTCGGACTGAGCAGTTCTTC. It encodes CAWSRTEQFF.

J is TRBJ1-2 and V is TRBV11-3; tentatively, D is TRBD1 (6 bases). Germline V gives CDR1 SGHNT, CDR2 YENEEA. The CDR3 has 15 residues. With 5 bases removed from V and 2 bases from J, the gap between germline ends came to 15 bases. CDR3 amino acids: CASSAPGAINYGYTF. The CDR3 DNA is TGTGCCAGCAGCGCCCCAGGGGCGATCAACTATGGCTACACCTTC.

V usage is TRBV5-1 and J usage is TRBJ2-7; D is ambiguous. V lost 0 bases, J lost 0 bases, and 10 bases lay in between. The CDR3 loop spans 15 amino acids. CDR1 SGHRS and CDR2 YFSETQ come from the germline V gene. CDR3 coding DNA: TGCGCCAGCAGCTTGGACACATACAACTCCTACGAGCAGTACTTC. Its protein product is CASSLDTYNSYEQYF.

This chain links TRBV19 with TRBJ1-2; D is uncertain. Deletions cut 4 bases from V and 5 bases from J, with 11 bases between. The V gene's germline CDR1 is LNHDA and CDR2 SQIVND (reference sequence). The CDR3 spans 13 residues. The CDR3 DNA reads as TGTGCCAGTAGTAAGGACGGGATTTATGGCTACACCTTC. Translating gives CASSKDGIYGYTF.

The chain joins TRBV5-6 to TRBJ2-7, with D possibly TRBD1 on 6 matching bases. Germline V CDR1 and CDR2: SGHDT, YYEEEE. Trimming shortened V by 2 bases and J by 3 bases, and 6 bases separated the two germline ends. The CDR3 spans 12 residues. CDR3 DNA: TGTGCCAGCAGCTTACAGGGCTACGAGCAGTACTTC. It translates to CASSLQGYEQYF.

The V gene is TRBV15, the J gene TRBJ2-7, with D perhaps matching TRBD2 (6 bases). CDR1 is LNHNV, CDR2 YYDKDF, per germline (reference sequence). Trimming left V 0 bases short and J 7 bases short, with 16 bases between. The CDR3 runs 15 residues. The CDR3 DNA follows: TGTGCCACCAGCAGAGATCCACAGGTGGAGGGTGAGCAGTACTTC. The encoded protein is CATSRDPQVEGEQYF. Full variable domain (remainder filled in from reference TRBV15 and TRBJ2-7): DAMVIQNPRYQVTQFGKPVTLSCSQTLNHNVMYWYQQKSSQAPKLLFHYYDKDFNNEADTPDNFQSRRPNTSFCFLDIRSPGLGDTAMYLCATSRDPQVEGEQYFGPGTRLTVT.

The V call is TRBV30, the J call TRBJ2-7, with D possibly being TRBD1 or TRBD2 (6 bases each). The CDR3 extends over 15 amino acids. The ends were cut back, 0 bases at V and 5 bases at J, with 17 bases in the middle. Germline V gene sequence: CDR1 GTSNPN, CDR2 SVGIG (reference sequence). The CDR3 spells CAWSVGGTGNHEQYF. In DNA, the CDR3 is TGTGCCTGGAGTGTCGGGGGTACAGGGAACCACGAGCAGTACTTC.

This chain joins TRBV11-2 and TRBJ2-1; 7 bases are shared with TRBD1. The CDR3 sequence is 16 residues long. V dropped 2 bases and J dropped 1; count of bases not matched to a gene: 5. Germline lookup yields CDR1 SGHAT and CDR2 FQNNGV. The CDR3 nucleotides are TGTGCCAGCAGCTTACAGGGGGTAGGATCCTACAATGAGCAGTTCTTC. Translating gives CASSLQGVGSYNEQFF. Looking up the rest from reference TRBV11-2 and TRBJ2-1 gives the full variable domain: EAGVAQSPRYKIIEKRQSVAFWCNPISGHATLYWYQQILGQGPKLLIQFQNNGVVDDSQLPKDRFSAERLKGVDSTLKIQPAKLEDSAVYLCASSLQGVGSYNEQFFGPGTRLTVL.